The present entry profiles one T cell receptor (beta chain) with its context. The target of this receptor is not known. Base quality data are lacking; no much larger clone is found one base away. This entry belongs to a study of blood T cell repertoires in COVID-19 (TCRdb year 2020). The study in broad terms: Samples from collaborators originated in the United States, Italy and Spain and spanned both the acute and convalescent phases of COVID-19. The prospective study material was composed of cDNA or gDNA derived from T cells, B-cell-depleted T cells, or PBMCs. Where available, HLA class I and class II types were taken from metadata supplied by the sample provider and were not determined by assay-based typing. Samples came from the ongoing ImmuneRACE study (first 160 participants) plus 1,254 subjects from 6 global collaborators. A freely available public database, intended as a resource for researchers studying the immune response to SARS-CoV-2, is where the repertoires were released. Deeply sampled blood TCRbeta repertoires from subjects exposed to, actively infected with, or recovered from COVID-19 were included in the dataset. Sample metadata almost always included a de-identified subject ID, COVID-19 status, age in years and sex. The paper as a whole reports these results and caveats: The quantity of clinical and demographic metadata differed by source and by participant and was supplied without curation.

The immunoSEQ Assay, a bias-controlled multiplex PCR, was used to amplify TCRbeta CDR3 regions from genomic DNA. On the study's bioinformatics: Within the assay, amplification of reference gene primers was used to estimate how many nucleated cells each sample contained. To quantify the absolute abundance of each unique TCRbeta CDR3 rearrangement, sequence reads were collapsed and filtered. For each sample, productive Simpson clonality was calculated by taking the square root of Simpson's diversity index across productive rearrangements. This immuneACCESS table, as held by TCRdb, lists in-frame sequences with V and J called but not all clones. Of the missing ones, under half trace to an unresolved V gene in checked studies; the others have no known cause. From that table come the V and J calls and clone size; the DNA was used to work out D and trimming. The sample records some 110,000 clones, about nine tenths of which are singletons. The leading ten clones occupy about 4.5% of the sample.

Each collaborating institution followed its own protocols to collect whole blood in K2EDTA tubes. For TCRbeta analysis, collaborators shipped samples in one of three forms: frozen whole blood, isolated PBMCs, or DNA extracted from either of those sample types. This TCR was sampled from a man aged 35 to 55 with acute or convalescent COVID-19. Sequencing was carried out using peripheral blood.

The CDR3 reads as follows: CASSLGGGSSYTGELFF. The sequenced DNA: TGTGCCAGCAGTTTAGGGGGGGGCTCTTCTTACACCGGGGAGCTGTTTTTT. The rearranged chain carries TRBV27 and TRBJ2-2; a weak D assignment points to TRBD2 (7 bases agree). Deletion took 2 bases off V and 3 bases off J, with a span of 16 bases between the germline ends. The CDR3 measures 17 amino acids from cysteine to phenylalanine. Only the CDR3 portion is preserved as DNA: 51 bases, with reading frame beginning at the first base. CDR1 and CDR2 (MNHEY, SMNVEV) derive from the germline V gene (reference sequence).